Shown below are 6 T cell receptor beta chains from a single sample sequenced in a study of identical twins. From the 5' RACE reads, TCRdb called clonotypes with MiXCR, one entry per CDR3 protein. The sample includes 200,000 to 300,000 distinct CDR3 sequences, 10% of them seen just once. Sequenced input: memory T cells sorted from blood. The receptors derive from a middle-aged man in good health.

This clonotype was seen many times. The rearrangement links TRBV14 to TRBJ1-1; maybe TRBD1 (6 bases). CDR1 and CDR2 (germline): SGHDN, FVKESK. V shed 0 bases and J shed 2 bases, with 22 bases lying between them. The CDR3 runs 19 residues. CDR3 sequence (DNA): TGTGCCAGCAGCCAAGATGTTAAAGATTTACGGGGGCTTAACACTGAAGCTTTCTTT. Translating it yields CASSQDVKDLRGLNTEAFF.

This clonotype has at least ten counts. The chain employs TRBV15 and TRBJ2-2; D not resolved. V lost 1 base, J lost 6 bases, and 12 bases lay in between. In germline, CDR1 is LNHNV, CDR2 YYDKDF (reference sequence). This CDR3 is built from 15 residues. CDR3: CATSRAATRAGELFF. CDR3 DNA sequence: TGTGCCACCAGCAGAGCAGCGACCCGTGCCGGGGAGCTGTTTTTT.

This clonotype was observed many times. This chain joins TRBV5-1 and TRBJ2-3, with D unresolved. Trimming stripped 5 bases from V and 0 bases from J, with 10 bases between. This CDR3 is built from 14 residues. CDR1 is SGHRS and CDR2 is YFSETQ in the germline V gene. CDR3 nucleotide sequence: TGCGCCAGCAGGGCGCAACCTAGCACAGATACGCAGTATTTT. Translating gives CASRAQPSTDTQYF.

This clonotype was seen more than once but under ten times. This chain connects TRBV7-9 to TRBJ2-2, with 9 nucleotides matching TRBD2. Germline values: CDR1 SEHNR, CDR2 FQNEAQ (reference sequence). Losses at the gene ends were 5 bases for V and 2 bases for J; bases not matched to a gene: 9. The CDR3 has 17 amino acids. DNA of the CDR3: TGTGCCAGCAGCACACGTACTAGCGGGCCTAACACCGGGGAGCTGTTTTTT. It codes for CASSTRTSGPNTGELFF.

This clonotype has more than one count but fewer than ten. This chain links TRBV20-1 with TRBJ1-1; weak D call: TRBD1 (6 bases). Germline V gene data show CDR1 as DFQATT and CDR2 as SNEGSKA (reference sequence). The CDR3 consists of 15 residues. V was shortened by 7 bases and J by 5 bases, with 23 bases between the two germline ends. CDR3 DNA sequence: TGCAGTGGGTCGGTGGGGGGCTTCAGAGGGACTGAAGCTTTCTTT. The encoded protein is CSGSVGGFRGTEAFF.

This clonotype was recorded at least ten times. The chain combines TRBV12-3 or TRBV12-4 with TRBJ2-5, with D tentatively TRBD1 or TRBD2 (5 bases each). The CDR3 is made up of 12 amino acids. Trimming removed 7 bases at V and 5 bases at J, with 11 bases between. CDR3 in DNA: TGTGCCAGCAAGTTTTGGGGGGAGACCCAGTACTTC. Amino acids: CASKFWGETQYF.